A selection of T cell receptor beta chains follows, all from one sample in a study of cytomegalovirus exposure and HLA in healthy donors. Measured with immunoSEQ multiplex PCR; TCRdb has only the in-frame clones, and not every one. This table holds some 180,000 clones, 75% to 85% found once. Material for sequencing was PBMCs. The receptors derive from a man younger than 35 in good health and CMV-seronegative. CDR3s include the opening cysteine and the closing phenylalanine or tryptophan. The order of the fields is D gene, clone size, J gene, V gene, CDR3 DNA, CDR3 protein. D genes are given only for firm matches. Rows give clone size only sometimes, using once, few, many, or a class for an expanded clone.

D: TRBD2; size: few; J: TRBJ2-7; V: TRBV5-1; DNA: TGCGCCAGCAGCTTGGCGCTAGCGGGGCTCGCCTACGAGCAGTACTTC; CDR3: CASSLALAGLAYEQYF
D: NA; size: NA; J: TRBJ1-5; V: TRBV19; DNA: TGTGCCAGTAGCCCGGGACATTTGAATCAGCCCCAGCATTTT; CDR3: CASSPGHLNQPQHF
D: TRBD1; size: NA; J: TRBJ1-1; V: TRBV5-1; DNA: TGCGCCAGCAGCTTGGGATCGACAGGGGGCTATAGGAACACTGAAGCTTTCTTT; CDR3: CASSLGSTGGYRNTEAFF
D: NA; size: NA; J: TRBJ2-5; V: TRBV4-3; DNA: TGCGCCAGCAGCCAAGGTCGGCAGGGTGGGCAAGAGACCCAGTACTTC; CDR3: CASSQGRQGGQETQYF
D: NA; size: NA; J: TRBJ1-2; V: TRBV7-6; DNA: TGTGCCAGCAGCTTGGCGGGGATAGGTGGCTACACCTTC; CDR3: CASSLAGIGGYTF
D: NA; size: NA; J: TRBJ2-1; V: TRBV9; DNA: TGTGCCAGCAGCCCCTCTCCGACTAGCACCAGGGGTGATGAGCAGTTCTTC; CDR3: CASSPSPTSTRGDEQFF
D: TRBD2; size: NA; J: TRBJ2-7; V: TRBV7-8; DNA: TGTGCCAGCAGCTTAGTTAGCGGGAGGAATGAGCAGTACTTC; CDR3: CASSLVSGRNEQYF
D: TRBD2; size: NA; J: TRBJ2-1; V: TRBV9; DNA: TGTGCCAGCAGCGTAGGCCCTTTGCCGGGACTAGCGACAAATGAGCAGTTCTTC; CDR3: CASSVGPLPGLATNEQFF
D: NA; size: NA; J: TRBJ2-3; V: TRBV7-9; DNA: TGTTCCAGCAGTCCCCCGCCGGGAGATACGCAGTATTTT; CDR3: CSSSPPPGDTQYF
D: NA; size: NA; J: TRBJ1-1; V: TRBV13; DNA: TGTGCCAGCAGCTTCCAGGGAAACACTGAAGCTTTCTTT; CDR3: CASSFQGNTEAFF
D: TRBD2; size: NA; J: TRBJ2-4; V: TRBV6-1; DNA: TGTGCCAGCAGTGAACGTCCGGGACTAGCGGGAGGGAAGGGAAACATTCAGTACTTC; CDR3: CASSERPGLAGGKGNIQYF
D: NA; size: NA; J: TRBJ1-1; V: TRBV7-9; DNA: TGTGCCAGCAGCTGGGGGGAGAGGAGCACTGAAGCTTTCTTT; CDR3: CASSWGERSTEAFF
D: NA; size: once; J: TRBJ2-5; V: TRBV12-5; DNA: TGTGCTAGTGGTTTGGTACTGGGGCCTAGGGCGGAGACCCAGTACTTC; CDR3: CASGLVLGPRAETQYF
D: NA; size: once; J: TRBJ1-1; V: TRBV9; DNA: TGTGCCAGCAGCGTAGGTGACAGCCGTGAAGCTTTCTTT; CDR3: CASSVGDSREAFF
D: NA; size: NA; J: TRBJ2-3; V: TRBV4-2; DNA: TGTGCCAGCAGCCAAGCGGGGGAGAGCACAGATACGCAGTATTTT; CDR3: CASSQAGESTDTQYF
D: NA; size: once; J: TRBJ2-4; V: TRBV20-1; DNA: TGCAGTGCTAGTAGGTCGGGCATTCAGTACTTC; CDR3: CSASRSGIQYF
D: NA; size: NA; J: TRBJ1-3; V: TRBV7-6; DNA: TGTGCCAGCACCCTCCGTCCCGCTGGAAACACCATATATTTT; CDR3: CASTLRPAGNTIYF
D: NA; size: NA; J: TRBJ2-7; V: TRBV10-2; DNA: TGCGCCACCAAACGGGGAGGTGGCTCCTACGAGCAGTACTTC; CDR3: CATKRGGGSYEQYF
D: TRBD1; size: NA; J: TRBJ1-5; V: TRBV30; DNA: TGTGCCTGGAGTAAAGGGGACAGGGGGCTTGGCCAGCCCCAGCATTTT; CDR3: CAWSKGDRGLGQPQHF
D: TRBD1; size: NA; J: TRBJ2-7; V: TRBV19; DNA: TGTGCCAGTAGTATGGTAGGACAGGGTCTCTACGAGCAGTACTTC; CDR3: CASSMVGQGLYEQYF
D: NA; size: NA; J: TRBJ2-5; V: TRBV19; DNA: TGTGCCAGTAGGCAGGGATCCCTCCAAGAGACCCAGTACTTC; CDR3: CASRQGSLQETQYF
D: TRBD1; size: NA; J: TRBJ2-1; V: TRBV18; DNA: TGTGCCAGCTCACCGGGACAGGGTATCAATGAGCAGTTCTTC; CDR3: CASSPGQGINEQFF
D: TRBD2; size: NA; J: TRBJ2-5; V: TRBV4-2; DNA: TGTGCCAGCAGCCAATTGAAAAAGCGGGGGGGCCTCCAAGAGACCCAGTACTTC; CDR3: CASSQLKKRGGLQETQYF
D: NA; size: few; J: TRBJ2-3; V: TRBV10-3; DNA: TGTGCCATCAGTGAGGTAGTGGGTCTAGCGACAGATACGCAGTATTTT; CDR3: CAISEVVGLATDTQYF
D: NA; size: NA; J: TRBJ2-2; V: TRBV4-3; DNA: TGCGCCAGCAGCCCACGGGGTGCCGGGGAGCTGTTTTTT; CDR3: CASSPRGAGELFF
D: TRBD2; size: few; J: TRBJ2-1; V: TRBV4-2; DNA: TGTGCCAGCAGCCTTCAAGCGGGGAACTACAATGAGCAGTTCTTC; CDR3: CASSLQAGNYNEQFF
D: TRBD2; size: NA; J: TRBJ2-2; V: TRBV5-4; DNA: TGTGCCAGCAGCTTGGGGGGACTAGCTCGGGAGCTGTTTTTT; CDR3: CASSLGGLARELFF
D: NA; size: few; J: TRBJ2-7; V: TRBV6-6; DNA: TGTGCCAGCAGATCTGCTCAGTTCTCCGAGCAGTACTTC; CDR3: CASRSAQFSEQYF
D: TRBD2; size: NA; J: TRBJ2-1; V: TRBV7-9; DNA: TGTGCCAGCAGCGGGGAGGGACTAGCGGGCAAAAGCTCCTACAATGAGCAGTTCTTC; CDR3: CASSGEGLAGKSSYNEQFF
D: NA; size: NA; J: TRBJ2-1; V: TRBV7-2; DNA: TGTGCCAGCAGCTGGGAGGTATTGGGGCAGTTCTTC; CDR3: CASSWEVLGQFF
D: TRBD1; size: NA; J: TRBJ1-3; V: TRBV19; DNA: TGTGCCAGTAGTCCTCGACAGGGGCCGCCCTATTTT; CDR3: CASSPRQGPPYF
D: NA; size: NA; J: TRBJ1-2; V: TRBV15; DNA: TGTGCCACCAGCAGAGATCGGGAGGGTATTAACTATGGCTACACCTTC; CDR3: CATSRDREGINYGYTF
D: TRBD2; size: NA; J: TRBJ2-3; V: TRBV10-3; DNA: TGTGCCATCAGTGAGTCGAAGACTAGCGGAGATACGCAGTATTTT; CDR3: CAISESKTSGDTQYF
D: NA; size: few; J: TRBJ2-7; V: TRBV13; DNA: TGTGCCAGCAGCTTGGGCAGAAATTACGAGCAGTACTTC; CDR3: CASSLGRNYEQYF
D: TRBD1; size: NA; J: TRBJ1-6; V: TRBV19; DNA: TGTGCCAGTAGTATAGATCTACGGACAGGGATTTCACCCCTCCACTTT; CDR3: CASSIDLRTGISPLHF
D: TRBD2; size: few; J: TRBJ2-7; V: TRBV4-3; DNA: TGCGCCAGCAGCCTCGATCTAGCGGGGGCGGTATGGGAGCAGTACTTC; CDR3: CASSLDLAGAVWEQYF
D: NA; size: NA; J: TRBJ1-1; V: TRBV6-1; DNA: TGTGCCAGCAGTGAATGGGCCACTGAAGCTTTCTTT; CDR3: CASSEWATEAFF
D: NA; size: NA; J: TRBJ2-5; V: TRBV18; DNA: TGTGCCAGCTCACCGTCGGAGGGCCGGGGTGAGCAGTACTTC; CDR3: CASSPSEGRGEQYF
D: TRBD2; size: NA; J: TRBJ2-5; V: TRBV27; DNA: TGTGCCAGCAGTTTAAGGTCGGGGGGGGAAGAGACCCAGTACTTC; CDR3: CASSLRSGGEETQYF
D: NA; size: NA; J: TRBJ2-7; V: TRBV4-2; DNA: TGTGCCAGCAGCCAAGAGGGGGGGCACTCCTACGAGCAGTACTTC; CDR3: CASSQEGGHSYEQYF
D: NA; size: NA; J: TRBJ2-7; V: TRBV5-4; DNA: TGTGCCAGCAGCCGCCGGGGAAGCCCCTACGAGCAGTACTTC; CDR3: CASSRRGSPYEQYF
D: NA; size: NA; J: TRBJ2-2; V: TRBV28; DNA: TGTGCCAGCAGTTTAGGGCGGGAAAGGGCCGGGGAGCTGTTTTTT; CDR3: CASSLGRERAGELFF
D: NA; size: NA; J: TRBJ2-7; V: TRBV13; DNA: TGTGCCAGCAGCCGGGGTTACGAGCAGTACTTC; CDR3: CASSRGYEQYF
D: NA; size: NA; J: TRBJ2-7; V: TRBV18; DNA: TGTGCCAGCTCGCCCTCGGACACCGTGGGCGAGCAGTACTTC; CDR3: CASSPSDTVGEQYF
D: TRBD2; size: few; J: TRBJ2-2; V: TRBV7-3; DNA: TGTGCCAGCAGCTTAAGTCCGGCGGGAGGGGTCGGGGAGCTGTTTTTT; CDR3: CASSLSPAGGVGELFF
D: NA; size: NA; J: TRBJ2-3; V: TRBV5-8; DNA: TGTGCCAGCAGCCCCGGGAGATACGGGGATACGCAGTATTTT; CDR3: CASSPGRYGDTQYF
D: TRBD1; size: NA; J: TRBJ1-1; V: TRBV6-5; DNA: TGTGCCAGCAGTTCAGACAGGGGTGGTGGCACTGAAGCTTTCTTT; CDR3: CASSSDRGGGTEAFF
D: TRBD2; size: NA; J: TRBJ2-1; V: TRBV19; DNA: TGTGCCAGTATCCCCCCGAGCGGGGGGGCGATTGATGAGCAGTTCTTC; CDR3: CASIPPSGGAIDEQFF
D: TRBD1; size: NA; J: TRBJ1-6; V: TRBV12-5; DNA: TGTGCTAGTGGTTTGGTACTTACAGGGGGCTGGGGTTCACCCCTCCACTTT; CDR3: CASGLVLTGGWGSPLHF
D: NA; size: NA; J: TRBJ1-1; V: TRBV5-1; DNA: TGCGCCAGCAGCGCAAGGACACCCCCGAACACTGAAGCTTTCTTT; CDR3: CASSARTPPNTEAFF
D: NA; size: NA; J: TRBJ1-2; V: TRBV7-3; DNA: TGTGCCAGCAGCTCCGCACAGGGTGTGGGCGGCTACACCTTC; CDR3: CASSSAQGVGGYTF
D: TRBD1; size: NA; J: TRBJ2-2; V: TRBV7-9; DNA: TGTTCCAGCAGCTTAAGTTTAGGGGGCGCGTCCGGGGAGCTGTTTTTT; CDR3: CSSSLSLGGASGELFF
D: TRBD2; size: NA; J: TRBJ2-1; V: TRBV29-1; DNA: TGCAGCGTTGGGGATCCGGGACTAGCGGTGATCTTC; CDR3: CSVGDPGLAVIF
D: NA; size: NA; J: TRBJ1-3; V: TRBV13; DNA: TGTGCCAGCAGCTCGAAACCCCCGAGCTCTGGAAACACCATATATTTT; CDR3: CASSSKPPSSGNTIYF
D: TRBD1; size: NA; J: TRBJ2-3; V: TRBV6-5; DNA: TGTGCCAGCAGCGACAGGGCCGGCACAGATACGCAGTATTTT; CDR3: CASSDRAGTDTQYF
D: NA; size: NA; J: TRBJ1-2; V: TRBV6-5; DNA: TGTGCCAGCAGTCCCGGGACACCCTATGGCTACACCTTC; CDR3: CASSPGTPYGYTF
D: NA; size: NA; J: TRBJ1-1; V: TRBV6-5; DNA: TGTGCCAGCAGATATCCGGGACAAGCGAACACTGAAGCTTTCTTT; CDR3: CASRYPGQANTEAFF
D: TRBD1; size: NA; J: TRBJ2-2; V: TRBV25-1; DNA: TGTGCCAGCAGTCGGACAGGACTGAACACCGGGGAGCTGTTTTTT; CDR3: CASSRTGLNTGELFF
D: TRBD1; size: NA; J: TRBJ2-7; V: TRBV7-8; DNA: TGTGCCAGCAGCTCACTTCCGGGACAGGGGGCGAGCGACGAGCAGTACTTC; CDR3: CASSSLPGQGASDEQYF
D: NA; size: few; J: TRBJ1-2; V: TRBV29-1; DNA: TGCAGCGCGGGGAGAACGGGCTATGGCTACACCTTC; CDR3: CSAGRTGYGYTF